This T cell receptor beta chain was profiled in a study of blood T cells in healthy people across ages. This clonotype showed up many times. It was with a sample-barcoded 5' primer and a J-beta primer mix that a second PCR of about 6 to 12 cycles was run. In TCRdb, the 5' RACE reads were re-called with MiXCR into one record per CDR3 protein. This sample has approximately 810,000 distinct CDR3 sequences, with 29% found just once. Each donor had roughly 10 milliliters of peripheral blood drawn. The J segment lost 3 bases and the V segment lost 5 bases, leaving 11 bases of the junction unmatched. The germline CDR1 and CDR2 sequences are SGHRS and YFSETQ. This CDR3 is built from 15 residues.

V gene TRBV5-1 combines with J gene TRBJ2-7; 7 bases line up with TRBD2. Sequenced material: blood. This sequence originates from a woman over 75 in good health. CDR3 bases: TGCGCCAGCAGAATAACCGACGCGGGGGTCTACGAGCAGTACTTC. Its protein is CASRITDAGVYEQYF.